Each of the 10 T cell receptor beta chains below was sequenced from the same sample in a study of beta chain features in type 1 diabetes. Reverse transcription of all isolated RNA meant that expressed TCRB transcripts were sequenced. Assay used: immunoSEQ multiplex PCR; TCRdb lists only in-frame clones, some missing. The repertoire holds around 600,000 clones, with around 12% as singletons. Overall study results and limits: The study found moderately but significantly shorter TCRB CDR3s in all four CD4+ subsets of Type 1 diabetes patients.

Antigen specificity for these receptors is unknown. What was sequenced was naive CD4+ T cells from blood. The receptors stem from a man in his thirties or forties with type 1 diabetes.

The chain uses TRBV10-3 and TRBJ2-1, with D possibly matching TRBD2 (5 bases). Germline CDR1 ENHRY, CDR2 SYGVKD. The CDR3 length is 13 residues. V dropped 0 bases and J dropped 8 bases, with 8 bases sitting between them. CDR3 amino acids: CAISESSGYEQFF. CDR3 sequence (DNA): TGTGCCATCAGTGAGTCTTCGGGGTATGAGCAGTTCTTC.

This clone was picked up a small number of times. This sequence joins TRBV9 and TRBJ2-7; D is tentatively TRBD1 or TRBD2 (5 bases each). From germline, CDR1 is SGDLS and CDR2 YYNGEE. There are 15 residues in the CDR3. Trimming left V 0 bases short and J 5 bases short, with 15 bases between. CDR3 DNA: TGTGCCAGCAGCGTAGACGGGGCGGGCATCGACGAGCAGTACTTC. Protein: CASSVDGAGIDEQYF.

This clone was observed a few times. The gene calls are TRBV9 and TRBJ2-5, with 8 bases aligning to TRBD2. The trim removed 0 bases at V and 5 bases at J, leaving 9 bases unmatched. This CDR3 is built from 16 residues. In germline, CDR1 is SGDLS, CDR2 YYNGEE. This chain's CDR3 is CASSVGHAGGRETQYF. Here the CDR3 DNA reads TGTGCCAGCAGCGTAGGTCACGCGGGGGGTAGGGAGACCCAGTACTTC.

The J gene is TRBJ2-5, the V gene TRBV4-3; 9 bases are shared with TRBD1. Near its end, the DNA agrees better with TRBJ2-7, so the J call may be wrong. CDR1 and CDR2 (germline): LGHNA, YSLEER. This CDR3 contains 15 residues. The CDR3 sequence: CASSQGQGGSYEQYF. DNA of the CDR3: TGCGCCAGCAGCCAAGGACAGGGGGGATCCTACGAGCAGTACTTC.

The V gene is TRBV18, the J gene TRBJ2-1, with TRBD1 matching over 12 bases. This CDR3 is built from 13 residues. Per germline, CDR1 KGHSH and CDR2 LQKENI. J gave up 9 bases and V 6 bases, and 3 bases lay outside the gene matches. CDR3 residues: CASSWDRGLEQFF. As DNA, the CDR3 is TGTGCCAGCTCTTGGGACAGGGGGCTTGAGCAGTTCTTC.

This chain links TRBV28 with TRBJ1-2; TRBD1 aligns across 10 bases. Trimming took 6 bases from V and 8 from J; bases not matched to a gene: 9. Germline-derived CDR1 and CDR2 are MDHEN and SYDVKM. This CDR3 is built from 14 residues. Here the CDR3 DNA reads TGTGCCAGCAGGGGGACAGGGGAGAGGGAGGGCTACACCTTC. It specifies CASRGTGEREGYTF.

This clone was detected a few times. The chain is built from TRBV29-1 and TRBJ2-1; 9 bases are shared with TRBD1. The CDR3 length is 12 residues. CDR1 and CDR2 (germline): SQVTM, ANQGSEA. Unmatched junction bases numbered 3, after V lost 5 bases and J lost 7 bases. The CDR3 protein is CSVKTGGNEQFF. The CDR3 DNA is TGCAGCGTTAAGACAGGGGGAAATGAGCAGTTCTTC.

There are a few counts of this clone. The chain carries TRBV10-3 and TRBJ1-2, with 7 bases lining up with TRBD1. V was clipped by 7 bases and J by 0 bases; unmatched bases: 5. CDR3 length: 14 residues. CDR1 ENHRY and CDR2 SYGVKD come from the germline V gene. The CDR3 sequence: CAITMGQTNYGYTF. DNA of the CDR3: TGTGCCATCACTATGGGACAGACTAACTATGGCTACACCTTC.

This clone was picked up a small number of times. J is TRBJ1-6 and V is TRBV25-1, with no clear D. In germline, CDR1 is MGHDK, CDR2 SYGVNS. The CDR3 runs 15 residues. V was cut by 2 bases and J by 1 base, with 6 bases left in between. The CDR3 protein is CASSEGSSYNSPLHF. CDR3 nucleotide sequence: TGTGCCAGCAGTGAAGGAAGTTCCTATAATTCACCCCTCCACTTT.

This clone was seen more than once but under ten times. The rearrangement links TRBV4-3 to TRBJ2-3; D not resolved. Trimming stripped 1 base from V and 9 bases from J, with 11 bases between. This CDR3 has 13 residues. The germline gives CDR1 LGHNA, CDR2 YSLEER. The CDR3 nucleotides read TGCGCCAGCAGCCAAGGGCCATCGGGCACGCAGTATTTT. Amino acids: CASSQGPSGTQYF.